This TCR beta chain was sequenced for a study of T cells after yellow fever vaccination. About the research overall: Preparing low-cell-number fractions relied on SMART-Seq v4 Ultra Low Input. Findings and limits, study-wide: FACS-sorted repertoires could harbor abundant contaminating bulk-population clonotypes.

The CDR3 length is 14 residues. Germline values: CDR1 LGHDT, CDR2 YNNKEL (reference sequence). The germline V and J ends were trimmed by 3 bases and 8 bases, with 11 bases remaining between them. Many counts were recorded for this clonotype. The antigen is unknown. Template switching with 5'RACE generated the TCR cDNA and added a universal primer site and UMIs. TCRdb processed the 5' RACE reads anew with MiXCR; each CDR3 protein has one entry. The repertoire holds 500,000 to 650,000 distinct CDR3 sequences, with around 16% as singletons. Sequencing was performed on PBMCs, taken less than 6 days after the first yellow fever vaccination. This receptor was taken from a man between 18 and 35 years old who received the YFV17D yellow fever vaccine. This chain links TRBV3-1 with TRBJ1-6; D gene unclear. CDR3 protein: CASSQRLRDSPLHF. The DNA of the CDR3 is TGTGCCAGCAGCCAGCGTCTGCGGGATTCACCCCTCCACTTT.